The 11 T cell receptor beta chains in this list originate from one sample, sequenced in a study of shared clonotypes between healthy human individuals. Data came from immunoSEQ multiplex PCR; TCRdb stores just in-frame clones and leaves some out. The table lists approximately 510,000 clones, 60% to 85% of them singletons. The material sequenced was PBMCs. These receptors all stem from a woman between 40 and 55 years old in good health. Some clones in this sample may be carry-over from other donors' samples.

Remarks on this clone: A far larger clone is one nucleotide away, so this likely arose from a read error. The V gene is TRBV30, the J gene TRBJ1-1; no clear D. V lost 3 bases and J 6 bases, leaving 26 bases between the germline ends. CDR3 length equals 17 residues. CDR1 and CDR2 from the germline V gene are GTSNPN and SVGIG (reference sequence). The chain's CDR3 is CAWSASLTSTLGAEAFF. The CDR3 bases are TGTGCCTGGAGCGCCAGTCTTACCTCAACCTTGGGCGCTGAAGCTTTCTTT.

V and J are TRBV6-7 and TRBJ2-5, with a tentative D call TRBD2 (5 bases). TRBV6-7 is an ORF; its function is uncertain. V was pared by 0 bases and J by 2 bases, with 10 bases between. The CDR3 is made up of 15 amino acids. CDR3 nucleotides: TGTGCCAGCAGTTACTCGGAGGCAGGACAAGAGACCCAGTACTTC. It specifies CASSYSEAGQETQYF.

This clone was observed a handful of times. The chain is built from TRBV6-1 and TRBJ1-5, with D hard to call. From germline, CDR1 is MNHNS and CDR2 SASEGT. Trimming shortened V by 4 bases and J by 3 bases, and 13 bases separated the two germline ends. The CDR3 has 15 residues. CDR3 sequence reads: CASSVVTTPNQPQHF. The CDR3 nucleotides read TGTGCCAGCAGTGTTGTGACCACACCCAATCAGCCCCAGCATTTT.

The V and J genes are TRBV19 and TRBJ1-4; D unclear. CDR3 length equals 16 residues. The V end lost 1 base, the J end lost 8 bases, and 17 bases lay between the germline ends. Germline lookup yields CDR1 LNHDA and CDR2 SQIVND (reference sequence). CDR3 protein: CASSIVGLPRTEKLFF. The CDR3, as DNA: TGTGCCAGTAGTATAGTCGGCCTTCCGAGAACCGAAAAACTGTTTTTT.

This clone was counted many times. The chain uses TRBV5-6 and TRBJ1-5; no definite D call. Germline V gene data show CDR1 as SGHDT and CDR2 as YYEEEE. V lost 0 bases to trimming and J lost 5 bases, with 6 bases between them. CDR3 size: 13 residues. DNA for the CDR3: TGTGCCAGCAGCTTGGGTCTACATCAGCCCCAGCATTTT. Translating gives CASSLGLHQPQHF.

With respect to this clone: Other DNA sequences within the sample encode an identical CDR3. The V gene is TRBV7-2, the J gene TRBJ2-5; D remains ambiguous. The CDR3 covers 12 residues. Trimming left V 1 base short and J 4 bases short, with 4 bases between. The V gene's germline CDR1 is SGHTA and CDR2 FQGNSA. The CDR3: CASSLGRETQYF. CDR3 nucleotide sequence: TGTGCCAGCAGCTTAGGACGAGAGACCCAGTACTTC.

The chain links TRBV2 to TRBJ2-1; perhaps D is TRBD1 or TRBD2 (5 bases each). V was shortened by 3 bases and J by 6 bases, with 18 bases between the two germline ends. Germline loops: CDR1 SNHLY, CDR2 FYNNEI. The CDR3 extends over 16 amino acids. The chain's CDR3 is CASSEWGRLSGNEQFF. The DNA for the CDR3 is TGTGCCAGCAGTGAGTGGGGACGCCTGAGCGGCAATGAGCAGTTCTTC.

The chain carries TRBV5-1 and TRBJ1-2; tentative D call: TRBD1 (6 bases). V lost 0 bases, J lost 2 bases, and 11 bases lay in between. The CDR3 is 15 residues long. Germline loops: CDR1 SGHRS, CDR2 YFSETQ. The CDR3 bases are TGCGCCAGCAGCTTGGGCCCAGGGGTGAACTATGGCTACACCTTC. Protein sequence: CASSLGPGVNYGYTF.

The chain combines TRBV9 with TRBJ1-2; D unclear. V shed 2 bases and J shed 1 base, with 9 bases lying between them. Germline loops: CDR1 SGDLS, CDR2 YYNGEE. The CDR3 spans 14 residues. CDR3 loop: CASSVNGINYGYTF. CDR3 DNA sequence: TGTGCCAGCAGCGTGAACGGCATTAACTATGGCTACACCTTC.

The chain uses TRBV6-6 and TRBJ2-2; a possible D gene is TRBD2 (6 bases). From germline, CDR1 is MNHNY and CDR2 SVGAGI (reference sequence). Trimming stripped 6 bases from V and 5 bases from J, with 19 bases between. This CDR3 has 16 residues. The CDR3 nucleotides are TGTGCCAGCAGCCACGGAGGGGCGGGACGAACCGGGGAGCTGTTTTTT. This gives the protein CASSHGGAGRTGELFF.

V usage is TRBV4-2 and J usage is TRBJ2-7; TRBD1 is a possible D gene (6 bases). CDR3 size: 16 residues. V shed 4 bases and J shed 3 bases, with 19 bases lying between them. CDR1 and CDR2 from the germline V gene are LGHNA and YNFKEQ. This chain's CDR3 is CASSLQVAGANYEQYF. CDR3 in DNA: TGTGCCAGCAGCCTACAAGTCGCAGGGGCGAACTACGAGCAGTACTTC.